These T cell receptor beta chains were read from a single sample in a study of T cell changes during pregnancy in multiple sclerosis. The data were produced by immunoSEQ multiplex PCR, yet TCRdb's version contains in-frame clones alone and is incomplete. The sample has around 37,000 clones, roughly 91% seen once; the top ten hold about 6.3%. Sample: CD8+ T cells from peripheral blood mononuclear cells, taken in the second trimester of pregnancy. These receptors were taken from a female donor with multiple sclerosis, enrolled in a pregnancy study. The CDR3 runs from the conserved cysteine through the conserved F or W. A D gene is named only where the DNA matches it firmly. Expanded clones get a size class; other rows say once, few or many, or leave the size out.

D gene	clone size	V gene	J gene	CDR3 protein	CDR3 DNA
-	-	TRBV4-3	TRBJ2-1	CASSQGAVGLSYNEQFF	TGCGCCAGCAGCCAAGGGGCCGTAGGTCTTTCCTACAATGAGCAGTTCTTC
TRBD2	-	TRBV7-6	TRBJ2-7	CASSGGLAGSLNEQYF	TGTGCCAGCAGCGGCGGACTAGCGGGATCCTTGAACGAGCAGTACTTC
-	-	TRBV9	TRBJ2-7	CASSVAFVRVYEQYF	TGTGCCAGCAGCGTAGCTTTTGTCAGGGTATACGAGCAGTACTTC
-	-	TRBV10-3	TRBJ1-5	CAISEDQGPSNQPQHF	TGTGCCATCAGTGAGGACCAGGGTCCTAGCAATCAGCCCCAGCATTTT
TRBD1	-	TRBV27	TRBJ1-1	CASSVQGALRDTEAFF	TGTGCCAGCAGCGTCCAGGGGGCGTTGAGGGACACTGAAGCTTTCTTT
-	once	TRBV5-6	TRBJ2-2	CASSLAGPVGLFF	TGTGCCAGCAGCTTGGCAGGGCCGGTGGGGCTGTTTTTT
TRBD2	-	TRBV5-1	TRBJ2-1	CASSWGGNEQFF	TGCGCCAGCAGTTGGGGGGGCAATGAGCAGTTCTTC
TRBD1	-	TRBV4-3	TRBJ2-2	CASSHPVLGGKDGELFF	TGCGCCAGCAGCCACCCGGTTTTAGGGGGCAAGGACGGGGAGCTGTTTTTT
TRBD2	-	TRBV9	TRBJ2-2	CASSVPQLAGDPGELFF	TGTGCCAGCAGCGTGCCCCAACTAGCGGGGGACCCCGGGGAGCTGTTTTTT
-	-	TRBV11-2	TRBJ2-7	CASSIAGQPSSYEQYF	TGTGCCAGCAGCATCGCGGGACAGCCGAGCTCCTACGAGCAGTACTTC
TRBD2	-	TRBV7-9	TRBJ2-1	CASRPGLAGVSYNEQFF	TGTGCCAGCAGACCTGGACTAGCGGGAGTGTCCTACAATGAGCAGTTCTTC
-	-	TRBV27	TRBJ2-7	CASRINFDSYEQYF	TGTGCCAGCAGAATAAACTTCGACAGTTACGAGCAGTACTTC
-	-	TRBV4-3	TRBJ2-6	CASSLDGQSGANVLTF	TGCGCCAGCAGCCTTGATGGACAGTCTGGGGCCAACGTCCTGACTTTC
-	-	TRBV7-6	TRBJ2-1	CASSLDLGSINEQFF	TGTGCCAGCAGCTTAGACCTGGGTAGCATCAATGAGCAGTTCTTC
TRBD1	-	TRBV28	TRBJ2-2	CASSLSPGTANTGELFF	TGTGCCAGCAGCCTCAGCCCCGGGACAGCGAACACCGGGGAGCTGTTTTTT
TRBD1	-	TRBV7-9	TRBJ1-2	CASSPDRVYGYTF	TGTGCCAGCAGCCCGGACAGGGTCTATGGCTACACCTTC
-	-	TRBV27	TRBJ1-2	CASSPGSSYGYTF	TGTGCCAGCTCCCCAGGGTCCTCCTATGGCTACACCTTC
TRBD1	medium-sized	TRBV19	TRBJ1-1	CASSISFWFGQGNTEAFF	TGTGCCAGTAGTATAAGTTTTTGGTTCGGACAGGGCAACACTGAAGCTTTCTTT
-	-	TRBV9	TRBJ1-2	CASSPSTVEVGYTF	TGTGCCAGCAGCCCGAGCACAGTGGAGGTTGGCTACACCTTC
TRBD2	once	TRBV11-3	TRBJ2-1	CASSPTWERGFTYNEQFF	TGTGCCAGCAGCCCCACCTGGGAGCGGGGGTTCACCTACAATGAGCAGTTCTTC
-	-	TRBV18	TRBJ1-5	CASSPGPVDRLLGPQHF	TGTGCCAGCTCACCAGGGCCCGTAGACAGACTTTTAGGGCCCCAGCATTTT
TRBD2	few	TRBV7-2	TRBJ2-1	CASSWLAGGYEQFF	TGTGCCAGCAGCTGGCTAGCGGGGGGATATGAGCAGTTCTTC
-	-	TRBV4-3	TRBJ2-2	CASSQDRGSSTGELFF	TGCGCCAGCAGCCAAGATAGGGGGTCGAGCACCGGGGAGCTGTTTTTT
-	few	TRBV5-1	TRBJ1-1	CASRGGIGQNEAFF	TGCGCCAGCAGGGGGGGGATAGGGCAGAACGAAGCTTTCTTT
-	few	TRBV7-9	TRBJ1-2	CASSLNRADGYTF	TGTGCCAGCAGCTTAAACAGGGCAGATGGCTACACCTTC
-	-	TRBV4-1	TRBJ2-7	CASSPRDDGHEQYF	TGCGCCAGCAGCCCCAGGGATGATGGGCACGAGCAGTACTTC
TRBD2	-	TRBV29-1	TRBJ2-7	CSVEDRGGRGEQYF	TGCAGCGTTGAAGATCGGGGGGGTAGGGGCGAGCAGTACTTC
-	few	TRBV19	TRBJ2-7	CASSLGTPGYEQYF	TGTGCCAGTAGTCTTGGGACTCCAGGCTACGAGCAGTACTTC
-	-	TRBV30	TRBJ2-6	CAWSVGAGANVLTF	TGTGCCTGGAGTGTCGGGGCTGGGGCCAACGTCCTGACTTTC
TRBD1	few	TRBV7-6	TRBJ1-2	CASSSGTGERGGYTF	TGTGCCAGCAGCAGTGGGACAGGGGAGCGTGGGGGCTACACCTTC
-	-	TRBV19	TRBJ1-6	CASSIGQISPLHF	TGTGCCAGTAGTATTGGACAGATTTCACCCCTCCACTTT
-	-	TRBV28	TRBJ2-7	CASSFPNRRGPYEQYF	TGTGCCAGCAGTTTTCCCAACCGGAGGGGGCCTTACGAGCAGTACTTC
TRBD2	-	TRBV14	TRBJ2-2	CASSQRLGLAGAHTGELFF	TGTGCCAGCAGCCAAAGGTTGGGACTAGCGGGAGCCCACACCGGGGAGCTGTTTTTT
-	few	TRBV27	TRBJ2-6	CASSFSTVVSGANVLTF	TGTGCCAGCAGTTTTTCTACCGTGGTCTCTGGGGCCAACGTCCTGACTTTC
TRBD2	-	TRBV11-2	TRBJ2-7	CASSLGSGGSYEQYF	TGTGCCAGCAGCTTAGGGTCGGGGGGCTCCTACGAGCAGTACTTC
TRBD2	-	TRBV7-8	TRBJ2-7	CASSPSGLAGYYEQYF	TGTGCCAGCAGCCCAAGCGGTCTAGCGGGATACTACGAGCAGTACTTC
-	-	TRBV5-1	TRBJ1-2	CASSLSGDVPRGYTF	TGCGCCAGCAGCTTGTCGGGGGATGTACCCCGGGGCTACACCTTC
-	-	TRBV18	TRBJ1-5	CASSPSDGPSQPQHF	TGTGCCAGCTCACCAAGCGACGGCCCCAGTCAGCCCCAGCATTTT
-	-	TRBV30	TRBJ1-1	CAWSLGGERDTEAFF	TGTGCCTGGAGTCTGGGGGGGGAAAGAGACACTGAAGCTTTCTTT
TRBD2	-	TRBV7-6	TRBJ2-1	CASSKAGGGRAWEQFF	TGTGCCAGCAGCAAAGCCGGAGGCGGGAGGGCCTGGGAGCAGTTCTTC
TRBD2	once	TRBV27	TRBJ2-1	CASSQPKLAGGHGYNEQFF	TGTGCCAGCAGTCAACCAAAACTAGCGGGAGGGCATGGATACAATGAGCAGTTCTTC
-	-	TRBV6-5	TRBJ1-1	CASSPGGDLEAFF	TGTGCCAGCAGTCCGGGAGGGGACCTTGAAGCTTTCTTT